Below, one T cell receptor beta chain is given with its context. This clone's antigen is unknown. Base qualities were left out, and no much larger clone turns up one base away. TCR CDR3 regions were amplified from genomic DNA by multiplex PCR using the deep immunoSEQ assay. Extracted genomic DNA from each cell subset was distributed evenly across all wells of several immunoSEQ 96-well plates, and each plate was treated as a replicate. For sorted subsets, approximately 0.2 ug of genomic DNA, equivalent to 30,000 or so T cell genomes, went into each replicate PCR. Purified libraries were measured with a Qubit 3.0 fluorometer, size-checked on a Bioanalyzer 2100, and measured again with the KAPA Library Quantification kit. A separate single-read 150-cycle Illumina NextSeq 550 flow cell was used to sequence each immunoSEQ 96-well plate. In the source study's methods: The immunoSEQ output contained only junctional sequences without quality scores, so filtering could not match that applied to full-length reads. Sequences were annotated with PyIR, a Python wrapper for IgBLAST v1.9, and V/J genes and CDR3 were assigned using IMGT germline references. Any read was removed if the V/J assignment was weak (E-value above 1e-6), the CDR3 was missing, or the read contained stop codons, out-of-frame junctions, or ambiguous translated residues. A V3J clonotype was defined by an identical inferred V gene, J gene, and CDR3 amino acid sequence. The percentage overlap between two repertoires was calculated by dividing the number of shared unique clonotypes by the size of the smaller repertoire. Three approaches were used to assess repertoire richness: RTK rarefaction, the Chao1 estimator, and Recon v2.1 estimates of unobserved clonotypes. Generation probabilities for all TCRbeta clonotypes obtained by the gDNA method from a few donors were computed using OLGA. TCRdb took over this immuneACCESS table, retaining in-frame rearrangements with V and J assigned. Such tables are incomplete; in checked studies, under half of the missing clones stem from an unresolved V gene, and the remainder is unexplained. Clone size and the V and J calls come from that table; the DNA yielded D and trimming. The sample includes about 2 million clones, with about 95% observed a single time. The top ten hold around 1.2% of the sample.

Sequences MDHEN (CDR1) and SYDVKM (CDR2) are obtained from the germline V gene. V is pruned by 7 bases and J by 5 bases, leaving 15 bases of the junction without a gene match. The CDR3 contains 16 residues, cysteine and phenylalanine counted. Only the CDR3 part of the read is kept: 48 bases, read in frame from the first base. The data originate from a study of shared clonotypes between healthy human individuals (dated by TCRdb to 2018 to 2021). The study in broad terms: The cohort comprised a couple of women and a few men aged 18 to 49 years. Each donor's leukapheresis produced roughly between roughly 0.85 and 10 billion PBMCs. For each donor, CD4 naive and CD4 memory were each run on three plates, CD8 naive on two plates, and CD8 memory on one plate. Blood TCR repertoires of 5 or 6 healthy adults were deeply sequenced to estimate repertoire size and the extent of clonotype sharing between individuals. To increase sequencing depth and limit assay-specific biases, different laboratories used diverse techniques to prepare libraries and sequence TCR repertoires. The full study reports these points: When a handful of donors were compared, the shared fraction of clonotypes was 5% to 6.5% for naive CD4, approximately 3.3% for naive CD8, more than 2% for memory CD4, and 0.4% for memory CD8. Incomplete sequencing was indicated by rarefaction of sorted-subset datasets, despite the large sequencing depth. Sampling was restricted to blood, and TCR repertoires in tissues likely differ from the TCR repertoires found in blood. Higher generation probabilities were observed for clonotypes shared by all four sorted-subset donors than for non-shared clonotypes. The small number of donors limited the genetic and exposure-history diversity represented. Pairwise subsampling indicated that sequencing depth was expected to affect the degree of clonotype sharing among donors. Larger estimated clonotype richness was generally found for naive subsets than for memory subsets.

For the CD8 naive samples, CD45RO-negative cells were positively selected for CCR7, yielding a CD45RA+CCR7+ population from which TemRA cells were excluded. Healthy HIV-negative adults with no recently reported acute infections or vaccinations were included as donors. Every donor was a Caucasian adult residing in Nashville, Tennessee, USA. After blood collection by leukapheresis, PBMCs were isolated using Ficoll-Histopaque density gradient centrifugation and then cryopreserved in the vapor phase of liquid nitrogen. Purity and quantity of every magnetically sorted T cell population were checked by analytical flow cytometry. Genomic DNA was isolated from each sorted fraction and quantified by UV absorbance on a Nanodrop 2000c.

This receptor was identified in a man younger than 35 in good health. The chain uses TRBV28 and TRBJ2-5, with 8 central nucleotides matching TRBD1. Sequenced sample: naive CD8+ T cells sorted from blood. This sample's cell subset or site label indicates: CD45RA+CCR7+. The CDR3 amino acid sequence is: CASIRRVRGQWETQYF. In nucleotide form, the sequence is TGTGCCAGCATCCGGAGAGTCAGGGGGCAGTGGGAGACCCAGTACTTC.